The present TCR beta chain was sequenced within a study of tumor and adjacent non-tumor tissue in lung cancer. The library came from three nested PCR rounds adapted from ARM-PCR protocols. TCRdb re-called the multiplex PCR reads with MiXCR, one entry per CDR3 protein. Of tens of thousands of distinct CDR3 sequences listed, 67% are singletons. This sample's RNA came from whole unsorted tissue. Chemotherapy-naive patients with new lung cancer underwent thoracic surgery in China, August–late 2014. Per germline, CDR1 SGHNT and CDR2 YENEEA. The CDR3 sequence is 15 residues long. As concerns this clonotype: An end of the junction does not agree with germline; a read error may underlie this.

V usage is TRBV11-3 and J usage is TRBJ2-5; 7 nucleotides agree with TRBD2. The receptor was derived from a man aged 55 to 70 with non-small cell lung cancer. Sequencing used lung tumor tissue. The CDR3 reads CAGSLDAGVEETQYF. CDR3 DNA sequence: TGTGCCGGCAGCTTAGATGCGGGAGTCGAAGAGACTCAGTACTTC.